This entry is about one TCR beta chain. Which antigen it targets is not known. Just one base apart from a much larger clone, this may be a read error. These data come from a study of regulatory T cells in long-lasting Graves disease (dated by TCRdb to about 2021). About the full investigation: Persistent Graves' disease was defined as antithyroid drug treatment for over 5 years with persistently positive TSH receptor autoantibodies. A total of roughly 33 samples were covered by TCR sequencing, comprising some 13 persistent and around 20 newly diagnosed Graves' disease patients. The study was registered as a clinical trial and conducted in China. In the clinical cohort, patients with persistent Graves' disease had used antithyroid drugs for an average of around 9.3 years. This study used TCR sequencing and RNA sequencing of peripheral blood to compare persistent Graves' disease patients against newly diagnosed Graves' disease patients. What the research found in general, with its limitations: Persistent Graves' disease patients showed lower TCR Shannon entropy and fewer highly expanded clones than newly diagnosed patients, suggesting clonal expansion. Only the TCR beta chain was sequenced and analyzed. The small sample size was acknowledged by the authors as a limitation that may reduce accuracy. A larger number of public clonotypes was shared among persistent patients (more than 2,500) than among newly diagnosed patients (roughly 970). Only peripheral blood was studied, because thyroid tissue, the primary lesion, was inaccessible. Persistent disease showed preferential use of TRBV28, TRBJ1-2 and TRBJ2-5, whereas newly diagnosed disease favored TRBV20-1 and TRBJ2-1.

CDR1 and CDR2 were assigned from the germline V gene as SGHRS and YFSETQ. The junction shows trimming of 3 bases on V and 0 bases on J, plus 12 bases between the germline ends. Reading from cysteine to phenylalanine, the CDR3 counts 15 amino acids. The retained sequence is limited to the CDR3, 45 bases, with the frame set at the first base. Libraries were prepared through multiplex PCR. The run used an Illumina HiSeq 4000. TCR beta libraries were built with iRepertoire HTBI primers and Arm-PCR amplification of CDR3 regions. Before sequencing, the PCR products went through gel purification. Per the source publication's procedure: A total of 62 TRBV and approximately 15 TRBJ segments were identified across samples and were used for gene usage analysis of CDR3 amino acid clonotypes. COPE and FqMerger were used to merge filtered high-quality paired reads into contigs. Contigs were aligned with BLAST to IMGT TRBV, TRBD and TRBJ reference genes, and CDR3 was defined per IMGT. Any clonotype with a frequency above 0.1% was classified as a highly expanded clone. Shannon entropy was used to measure repertoire diversity, and the Gini coefficient was used to measure V-J evenness. Public clonotypes were defined as clonotypes shared by more than one individual. The public reads were quality trimmed at Q25 with fastp and then assembled into clones with MiXCR by TCRdb, keeping productive beta chains. A single entry per CDR3 protein holds the most common genes and DNA from its merged rows. The V and J calls shown here were made by TCRdb, not taken from the authors' results. In this sample the table shows about 470,000 distinct CDR3 sequences, less than 25% of which occur a single time. Together, the top ten hold 6.5% to 10% of the sample.

The time point label for this specimen denotes: persistent/refractory GD, antithyroid drugs over 5 years with positive TRAb. RNA was extracted from PBMCs in TRIzol for both TCR sequencing and RNA sequencing. The diagnosis of Graves' disease was made according to American Thyroid Association guidelines. Patients for the study were recruited at an endocrinology department in Xi'an, China. Each patient gave about 8.1 milliliters of peripheral blood, collected in an EDTA anticoagulant tube. Ficoll Paque Plus density gradient separation was used to isolate PBMCs, and no further T cell sorting was performed. An Agilent 2100 Bioanalyzer and agarose gel were used to check RNA quality, and a NanoDrop 2000 was used to measure RNA concentration.

The clonotype comes from a female donor with Graves disease. Sequenced here: peripheral blood mononuclear cells (PBMCs), sampled when the disease was refractory, from a patient treated with antithyroid drugs. The V gene is TRBV5-1 and the J gene is TRBJ1-1, and TRBD1 may be the D gene, going by 6 matching bases. The CDR3 region has the sequence CASSWGGALNTEAFF. The sequence in DNA is TGCGCCAGCAGCTGGGGGGGGGCCCTGAACACTGAAGCTTTCTTT.